This T cell receptor (beta chain) was recorded in a study of CD4 and CD8 cells across lung adenocarcinoma regions. The CDR3 sequence is 12 residues long. In germline, CDR1 is MNHEY, CDR2 SVGAGI. Donors had localized lung adenocarcinoma, a non-small cell lung cancer. TCRdb reprocessed the PCR reads via MiXCR and lists one record per CDR3 protein. Among 9,000 to 15,000 distinct CDR3 sequences listed, approximately 57% were seen once. Notes on this clonotype: At one end the junction does not follow the germline gene, possibly because of a read error.

Sequencing was carried out using CD8+ T cells from the center of a lung tumor. The genes are TRBV6-5 and TRBJ2-2; D may be TRBD2 (6 bases). The receptor was derived from a female donor with lung adenocarcinoma. The CD4 and CD8 labels of this study may be unreliable. The CDR3 DNA sequence: TGTGCCAGCAGTTACTCGAGACGGGAGCAGTTTTTT. It specifies CASSYSRREQFF.